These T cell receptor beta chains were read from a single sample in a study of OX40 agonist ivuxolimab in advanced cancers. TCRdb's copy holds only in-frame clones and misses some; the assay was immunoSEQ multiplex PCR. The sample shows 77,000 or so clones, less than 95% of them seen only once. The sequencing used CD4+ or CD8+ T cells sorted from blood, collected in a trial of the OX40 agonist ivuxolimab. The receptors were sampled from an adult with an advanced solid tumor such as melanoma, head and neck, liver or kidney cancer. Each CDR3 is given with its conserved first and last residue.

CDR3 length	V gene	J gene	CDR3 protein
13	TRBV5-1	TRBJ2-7	CASSGSSPTEQYF
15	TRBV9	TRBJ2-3	CASTKTGSHTDTQYF
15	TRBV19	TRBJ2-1	CASSIVLSSYNEQFF
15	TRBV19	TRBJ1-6	CASSIWKKTNSPLHF
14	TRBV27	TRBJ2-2	CASSRKPGAGELFF
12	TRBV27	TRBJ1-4	CASSLPGGKLFF
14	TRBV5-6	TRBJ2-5	CASSLVQAQETQYF
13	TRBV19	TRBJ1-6	CASSFGGRSPLHF
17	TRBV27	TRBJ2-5	CASSLTFGTSRGETQYF
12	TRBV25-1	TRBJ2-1	CASSEVYNEQFF
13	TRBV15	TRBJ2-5	CATRGLAGETQYF
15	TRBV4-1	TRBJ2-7	CASSETSGRSYEQYF
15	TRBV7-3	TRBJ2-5	CASSLNRGAQETQYF
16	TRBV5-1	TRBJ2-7	CASSFVDPPGPYEQYF
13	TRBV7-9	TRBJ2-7	CASGQGNPYEQYF
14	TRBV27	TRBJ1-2	CASSLLTGVRGYTF
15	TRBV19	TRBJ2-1	CASSIFSGLYNEQFF
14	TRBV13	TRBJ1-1	CASSLGEGNTEAFF
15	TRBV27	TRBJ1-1	CASSLLPGANTEAFF
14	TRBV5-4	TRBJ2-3	CASSGQYGQGAQYF
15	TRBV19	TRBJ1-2	CASSIPRQGRIGYTF
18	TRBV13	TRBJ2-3	CASSLVASGGPAADTQYF
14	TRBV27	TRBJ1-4	CASSLSQANEKLFF
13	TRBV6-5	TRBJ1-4	CASSSEQGEKLFF
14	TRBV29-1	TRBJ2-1	CSVPSTTSYNEQFF
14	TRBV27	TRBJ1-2	CASSLSWGAYGYTF
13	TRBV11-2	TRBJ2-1	CASSPSTSNEQFF
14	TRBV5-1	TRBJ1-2	CASSSTGPGNGYTF
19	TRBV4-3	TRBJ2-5	CASSQDSPRLAGVQETQYF
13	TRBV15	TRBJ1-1	CATSRGGDPEAFF
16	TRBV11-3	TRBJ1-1	CASSSDRPVSEGEAFF
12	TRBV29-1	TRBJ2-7	CSVVGRKYEQYF
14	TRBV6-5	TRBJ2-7	CASSYWGSRGEQYF
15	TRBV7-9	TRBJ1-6	CASSLGDSFHPPLHF
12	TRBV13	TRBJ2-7	CASSSLSYEQYF
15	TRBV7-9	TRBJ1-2	CASSLSDRVNYGYTF
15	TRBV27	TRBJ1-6	CASSFGPGGNSPLHF
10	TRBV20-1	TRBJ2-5	CSARTWTQYF
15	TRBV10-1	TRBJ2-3	CASSGLASKTDTQYF
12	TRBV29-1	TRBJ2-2	CSVALNTGELFF
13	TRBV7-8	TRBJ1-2	CASSFYGGGGYTF
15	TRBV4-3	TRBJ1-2	CASSPEAPSYYGYTF
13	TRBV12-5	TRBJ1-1	CASGLVEGTEAFF
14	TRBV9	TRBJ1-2	CASALWDSHYGYTF
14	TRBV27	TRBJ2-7	CASSALTGTHEQYF
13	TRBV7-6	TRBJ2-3	CASSLGGPQTSYF
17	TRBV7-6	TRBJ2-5	CASSLEYLDRSVETQYF
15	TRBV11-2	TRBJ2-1	CASSLAYRGLNEQFF